This T cell receptor (beta chain) was documented in a study of CD8+ T cells in alopecia areata. Overall study: Treated patients received oral tofacitinib, 5 to 10 mg twice daily.

Study-wide points: Lesional tissue from the scalp (especially in alopecia totalis/universalis) showed higher clonality than normal scalp.

The sequencing template was cDNA reverse transcribed from extracted RNA. The data were produced by immunoSEQ multiplex PCR, yet TCRdb's version contains in-frame clones alone and is incomplete. The table records some 170,000 clones, around 50% of them present only once. This clone occurred a few times. Antigen specificity is unknown. This CDR3 contains 13 residues. The junction had 6 bases not matched to a gene; V was cut back by 7 bases and J by 5 bases. The germline V gene encodes CDR1 ENHRY and CDR2 SYGVKD. This receptor was identified in a human donor with alopecia areata. This chain links TRBV10-3 with TRBJ2-5; TRBD2 matches 8 bases. This material consisted of CD4+ T cells sorted from blood, taken at week 0. In nucleotides, the CDR3 is TGTGCCATCACGGGGGGGCCAAAGGAGACCCAGTACTTC. Protein: CAITGGPKETQYF.